This T cell receptor (beta chain) was identified in a study of early T cells in non-severe SARS-CoV-2 infection. CDR1 is LGHNA, CDR2 YSLEER, per germline. The CDR3 spans 15 residues. V lost 0 bases and J lost 3, with 8 bases in between. TCRdb processed the 5' RACE reads anew with MiXCR; each CDR3 protein has one entry. The table includes tens of thousands of distinct CDR3 sequences, 6.2% detected once. The V gene is TRBV4-3, the J gene TRBJ1-4, with D unresolved. The sequence was collected from an adult who was a healthcare worker with PCR-confirmed SARS-CoV-2 infection or an uninfected control (not recorded which). The sequenced sample consisted of whole blood. CDR3 DNA sequence: TGCGCCAGCAGCCAAGATTTGGGAGCTAATGAAAAACTGTTTTTT. It is translated as CASSQDLGANEKLFF.